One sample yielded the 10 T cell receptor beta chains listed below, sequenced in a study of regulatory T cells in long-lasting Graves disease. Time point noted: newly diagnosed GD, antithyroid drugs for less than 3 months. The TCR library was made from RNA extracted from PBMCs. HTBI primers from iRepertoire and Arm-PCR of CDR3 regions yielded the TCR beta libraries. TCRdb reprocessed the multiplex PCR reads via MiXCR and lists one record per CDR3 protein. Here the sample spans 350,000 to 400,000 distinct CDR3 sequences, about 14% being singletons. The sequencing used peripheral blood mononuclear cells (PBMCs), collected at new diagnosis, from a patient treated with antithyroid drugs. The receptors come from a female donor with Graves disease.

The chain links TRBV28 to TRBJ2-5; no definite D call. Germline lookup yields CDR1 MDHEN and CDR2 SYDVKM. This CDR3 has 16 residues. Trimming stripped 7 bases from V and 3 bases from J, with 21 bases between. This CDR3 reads CASTPWREVVKETQYF. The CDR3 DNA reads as TGTGCCAGCACCCCTTGGAGAGAGGTTGTGAAAGAGACCCAGTACTTC.

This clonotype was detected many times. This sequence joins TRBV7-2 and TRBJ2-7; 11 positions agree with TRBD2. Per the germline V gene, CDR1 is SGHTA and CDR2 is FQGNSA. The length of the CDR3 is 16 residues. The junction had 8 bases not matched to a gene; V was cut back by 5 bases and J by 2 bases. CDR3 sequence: CASSLISGRAAYEQYF. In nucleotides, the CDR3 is TGTGCCAGCAGCCTTATTAGCGGGAGGGCGGCCTACGAGCAGTACTTC. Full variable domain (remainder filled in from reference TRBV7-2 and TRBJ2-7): GAGVSQSPSNKVTEKGKDVELRCDPISGHTALYWYRQSLGQGLEFLIYFQGNSAPDKSGLPSDRFSAERTGGSVSTLTIQRTQQEDSAVYLCASSLISGRAAYEQYFGPGTRLTVT.

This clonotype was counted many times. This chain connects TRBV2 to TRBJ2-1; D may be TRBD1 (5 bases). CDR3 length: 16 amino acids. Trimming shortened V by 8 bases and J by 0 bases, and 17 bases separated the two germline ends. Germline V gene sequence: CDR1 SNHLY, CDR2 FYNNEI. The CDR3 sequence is CASSQESQSSYNEQFF. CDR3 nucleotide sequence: TGTGCCAGCTCACAGGAGAGCCAGAGCTCCTACAATGAGCAGTTCTTC.

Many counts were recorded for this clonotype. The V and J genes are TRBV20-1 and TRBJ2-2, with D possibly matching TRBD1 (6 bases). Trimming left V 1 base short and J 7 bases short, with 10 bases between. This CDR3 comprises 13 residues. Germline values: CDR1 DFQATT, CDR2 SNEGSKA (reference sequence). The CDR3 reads CSARVRGGGELFF. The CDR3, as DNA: TGCAGTGCTAGAGTCAGGGGCGGCGGGGAGCTGTTTTTT.

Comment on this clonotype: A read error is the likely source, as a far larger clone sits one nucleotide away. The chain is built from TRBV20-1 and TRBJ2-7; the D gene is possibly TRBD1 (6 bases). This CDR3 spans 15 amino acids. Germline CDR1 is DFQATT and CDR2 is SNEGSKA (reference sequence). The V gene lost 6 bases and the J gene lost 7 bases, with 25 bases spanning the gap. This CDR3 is CSAHTTGTPRNEQYF. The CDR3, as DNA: TGCAGTGCCCACACTACCGGGACACCACGGAATGAGCAGTACTTC.

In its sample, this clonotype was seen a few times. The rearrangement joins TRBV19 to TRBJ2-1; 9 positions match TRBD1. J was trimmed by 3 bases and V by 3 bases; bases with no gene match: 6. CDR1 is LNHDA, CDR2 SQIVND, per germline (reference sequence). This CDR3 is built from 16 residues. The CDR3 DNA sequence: TGTGCCAGTAGTATCCCCGACAGGGGGTTCTACAATGAGCAGTTCTTC. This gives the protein CASSIPDRGFYNEQFF.

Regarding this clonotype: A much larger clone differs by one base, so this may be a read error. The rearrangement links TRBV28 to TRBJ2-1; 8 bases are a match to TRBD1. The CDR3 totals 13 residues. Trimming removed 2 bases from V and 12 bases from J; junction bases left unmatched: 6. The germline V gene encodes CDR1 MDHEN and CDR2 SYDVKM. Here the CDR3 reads CASSLARTGGQFF. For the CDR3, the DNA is TGTGCCAGCAGTTTAGCACGCACAGGGGGGCAGTTCTTC.

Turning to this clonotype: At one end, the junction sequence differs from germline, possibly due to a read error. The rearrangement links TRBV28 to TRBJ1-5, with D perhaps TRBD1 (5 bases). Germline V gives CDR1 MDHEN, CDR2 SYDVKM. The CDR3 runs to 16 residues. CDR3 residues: CVSSLRAQGSNQPQHF. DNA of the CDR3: TGTGTCAGCAGTTTAAGGGCCCAGGGTAGCAATCAGCCCCAGCATTTT.

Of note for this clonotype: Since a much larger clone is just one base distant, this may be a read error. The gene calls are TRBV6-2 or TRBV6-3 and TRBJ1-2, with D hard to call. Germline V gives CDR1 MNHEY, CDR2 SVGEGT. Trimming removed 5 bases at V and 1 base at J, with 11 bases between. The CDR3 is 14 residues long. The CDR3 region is CASSPDRINYGYTF. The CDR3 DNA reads TGTGCCAGCAGTCCCGACCGGATTAACTATGGCTACACCTTC.

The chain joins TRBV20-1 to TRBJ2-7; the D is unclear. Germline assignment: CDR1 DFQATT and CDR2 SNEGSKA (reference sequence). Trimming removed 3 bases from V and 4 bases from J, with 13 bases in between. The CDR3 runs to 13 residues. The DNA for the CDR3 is TGCAGTGCTAGGGGCCTCGTCCCTTACGAGCAGTACTTC. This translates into CSARGLVPYEQYF.